The entry below gives a single TCR beta chain sequence along with its context. The authors reverse transcribed roughly 0.5 to 1 ug RNA with random hexamers. TCRdb redid the calling of the immunoSEQ multiplex PCR reads with MiXCR, one entry per CDR3 protein. This sample has about 160,000 distinct CDR3 sequences, with around 94% found just once. The data stem from a study of CD8 T cells in Susac syndrome. TEMRA cells were FACS-enriched, while CD8+ and CD4+ T cells were negatively isolated. Sequencing was performed on CD4+ T cells from PBMCs. This TCR was sampled from a human donor with multiple sclerosis.

CDR3 DNA sequence: TGCAGCGTTGGGGGCGGGGCCATAAATGAGCAGTTCTTC. It translates to CSVGGGAINEQFF. The genes are TRBV29-1 and TRBJ2-1; D is possibly TRBD2 (6 bases). Germline loops: CDR1 SQVTM, CDR2 ANQGSEA. The V end lost 4 bases, the J end lost 7 bases, and 14 bases lay between the germline ends. CDR3 size: 13 residues.